This T cell receptor beta chain was retrieved from a study of blood T cell repertoires in COVID-19. As for the study in general: The United States, Italy and Spain supplied acute and convalescent COVID-19 samples. T cells, B-cell-depleted T cells, or PBMCs provided the cDNA or gDNA that served as material.

After removal of 4 bases from V and 6 bases from J, the junction contained 6 bases not matched to a gene. The CDR3 runs 14 residues. Germline CDR1 and CDR2: SGHRS and YFSETQ. Authors' analysis steps: Reference gene primer amplification gave nucleated cell count estimates. Assay used: immunoSEQ multiplex PCR; TCRdb lists only in-frame clones, some missing. V and J calls plus clone size are reproduced from that table; the DNA served to infer D and trimming. This table has about 63,000 clones, 88% appearing once. Sequenced material: peripheral blood. This sequence joins TRBV5-1 and TRBJ2-2; 7 positions match TRBD2. This TCR derives from a human donor in a cohort sampled during active COVID-19. This CDR3 is CASSPTSVAGELFF. In DNA, the CDR3 is TGCGCCAGCAGCCCCACTAGCGTGGCCGGGGAGCTGTTTTTT.